The clone carrying this T cell receptor beta chain appeared once. No antigen is known for it. The donor population consisted of healthy HIV-negative adults with no recent acute infections or vaccinations. Naive CD45RA+ and memory CD45RA-negative subsets were split from CD4+ cells. Per germline, CDR1 SGHRS and CDR2 YFSETQ. This CDR3 contains 15 residues. The V gene lost 6 bases and the J gene lost 2 bases, with 17 bases spanning the gap. The sample originates from a study of shared clonotypes between healthy human individuals. Whole-study context: Those who served as donors were a couple of women and three men between the ages of 18 and 49.

Using immunoSEQ multiplex PCR, the repertoire was profiled, and TCRdb retains in-frame clones only, with some absent. This table has some 2.4 million clones, roughly 93% appearing once. Overall study results and limits: Against clonotypes common to all four donors, non-shared ones had lower generation probabilities.

The sequence came from a man younger than 35 in good health. Some clones in this sample may be carry-over from other donors' samples. The V gene is TRBV5-1, the J gene TRBJ1-1, with a possible D match to TRBD1 (6 bases). Sample: naive CD4+ T cells from PBMCs. Subset in this sample: CD45RA+ positively selected. CDR3 protein: CASNPLTGLNTEAFF. For the CDR3, the DNA is TGCGCCAGCAACCCGCTGACAGGTTTAAACACTGAAGCTTTCTTT.